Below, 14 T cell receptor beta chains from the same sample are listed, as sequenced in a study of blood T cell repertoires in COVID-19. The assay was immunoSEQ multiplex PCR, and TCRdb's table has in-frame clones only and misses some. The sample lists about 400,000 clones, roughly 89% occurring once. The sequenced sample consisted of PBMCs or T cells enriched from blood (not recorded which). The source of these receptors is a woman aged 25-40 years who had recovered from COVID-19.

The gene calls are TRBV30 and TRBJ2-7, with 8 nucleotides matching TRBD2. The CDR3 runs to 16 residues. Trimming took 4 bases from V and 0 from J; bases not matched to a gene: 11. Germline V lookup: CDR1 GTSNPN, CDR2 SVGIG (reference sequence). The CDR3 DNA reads TGTGCCTGGACTTTGGGTAGCGGGGTGTCCTCCTACGAGCAGTACTTC. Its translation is CAWTLGSGVSSYEQYF.

The CDR3 sequence: CASIFEGARGFEAFF. The CDR3 DNA sequence: TGTGCCAGCATTTTTGAAGGGGCTCGGGGGTTTGAAGCTTTCTTT. The V call is TRBV25-1, the J call TRBJ1-1, with a weak D call TRBD1 (5 bases). Per the germline V gene, CDR1 is MGHDK and CDR2 is SYGVNS. The CDR3 loop spans 15 amino acids. V gave up 7 bases and J gave up 7 bases, with 22 bases separating them.

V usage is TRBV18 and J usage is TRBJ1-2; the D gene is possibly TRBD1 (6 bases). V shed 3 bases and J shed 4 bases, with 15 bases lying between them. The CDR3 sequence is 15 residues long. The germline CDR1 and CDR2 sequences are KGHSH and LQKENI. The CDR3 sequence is CASSPSLQTGYGYTF. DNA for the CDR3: TGTGCCAGCTCACCCTCACTACAGACAGGCTATGGCTACACCTTC.

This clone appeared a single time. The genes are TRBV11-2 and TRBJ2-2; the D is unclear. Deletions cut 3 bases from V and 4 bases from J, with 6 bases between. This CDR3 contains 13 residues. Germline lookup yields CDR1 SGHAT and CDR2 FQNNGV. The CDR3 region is CASSLALTGELFF. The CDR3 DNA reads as TGTGCCAGCAGCTTGGCCCTCACCGGGGAGCTGTTTTTT.

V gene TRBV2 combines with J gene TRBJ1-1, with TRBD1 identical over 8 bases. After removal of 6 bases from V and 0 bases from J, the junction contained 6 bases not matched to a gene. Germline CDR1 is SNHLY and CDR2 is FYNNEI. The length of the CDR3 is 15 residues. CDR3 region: CASRTGGRVNTEAFF. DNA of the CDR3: TGTGCCAGCAGAACAGGGGGACGAGTGAACACTGAAGCTTTCTTT.

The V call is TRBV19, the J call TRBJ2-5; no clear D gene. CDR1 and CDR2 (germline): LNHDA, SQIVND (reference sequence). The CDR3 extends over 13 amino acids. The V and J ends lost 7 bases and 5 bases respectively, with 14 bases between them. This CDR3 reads CASKSQPKETQYF. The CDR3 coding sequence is TGTGCCAGTAAATCACAGCCTAAGGAGACCCAGTACTTC.

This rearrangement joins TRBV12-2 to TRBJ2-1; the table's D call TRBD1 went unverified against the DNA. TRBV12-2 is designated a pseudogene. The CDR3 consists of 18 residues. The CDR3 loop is CASRLSGHTGGLYNEQFF. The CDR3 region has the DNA TGTGCAAGTCGCTTATCAGGACATACAGGGGGCCTCTACAATGAGCAGTTCTTC.

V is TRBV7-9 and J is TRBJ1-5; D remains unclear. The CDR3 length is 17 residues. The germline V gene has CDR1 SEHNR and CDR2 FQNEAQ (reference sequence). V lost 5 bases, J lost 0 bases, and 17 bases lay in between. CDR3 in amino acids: CASSPLFRDSSNQPQHF. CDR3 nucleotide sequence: TGTGCCAGCAGCCCCCTATTTCGAGACTCTAGCAATCAGCCCCAGCATTTT.

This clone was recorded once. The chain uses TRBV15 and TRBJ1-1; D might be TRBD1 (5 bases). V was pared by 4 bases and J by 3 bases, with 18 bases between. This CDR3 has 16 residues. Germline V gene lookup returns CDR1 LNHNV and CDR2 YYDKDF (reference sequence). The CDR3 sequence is CATSKGNNLGDTEAFF. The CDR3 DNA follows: TGTGCCACCAGCAAGGGCAACAATCTAGGGGACACTGAAGCTTTCTTT.

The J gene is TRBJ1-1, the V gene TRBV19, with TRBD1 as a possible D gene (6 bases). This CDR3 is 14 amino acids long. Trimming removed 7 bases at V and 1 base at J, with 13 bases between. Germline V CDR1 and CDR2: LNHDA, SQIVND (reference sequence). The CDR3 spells CASIMRGGNTEAFF. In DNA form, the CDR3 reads TGTGCCAGTATCATGAGGGGGGGGAACACTGAAGCTTTCTTT.

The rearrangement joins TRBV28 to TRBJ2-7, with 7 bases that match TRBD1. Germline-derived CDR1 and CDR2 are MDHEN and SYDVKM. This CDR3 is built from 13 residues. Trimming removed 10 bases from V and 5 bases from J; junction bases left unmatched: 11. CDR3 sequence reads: CATLQGMRNEQYF. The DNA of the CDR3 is TGTGCCACATTACAGGGGATGAGGAACGAGCAGTACTTC.

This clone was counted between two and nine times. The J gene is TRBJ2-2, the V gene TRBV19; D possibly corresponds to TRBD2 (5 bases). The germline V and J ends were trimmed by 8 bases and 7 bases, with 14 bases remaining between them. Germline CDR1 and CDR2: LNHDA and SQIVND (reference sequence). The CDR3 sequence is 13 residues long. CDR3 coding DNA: TGTGCCAGTCGGGTTGGGGAGCTCGGGGAGCTGTTTTTT. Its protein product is CASRVGELGELFF. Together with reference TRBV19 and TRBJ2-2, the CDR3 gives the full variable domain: DGGITQSPKYLFRKEGQNVTLSCEQNLNHDAMYWYRQDPGQGLRLIYYSQIVNDFQKGDIAEGYSVSREKKESFPLTVTSAQKNPTAFYLCASRVGELGELFFGEGSRLTVL.

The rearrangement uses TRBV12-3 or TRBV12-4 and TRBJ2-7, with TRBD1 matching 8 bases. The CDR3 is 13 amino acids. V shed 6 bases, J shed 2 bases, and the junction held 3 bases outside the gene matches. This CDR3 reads CASRNRGAYEQYF. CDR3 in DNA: TGTGCCAGCAGGAACAGGGGGGCCTACGAGCAGTACTTC.

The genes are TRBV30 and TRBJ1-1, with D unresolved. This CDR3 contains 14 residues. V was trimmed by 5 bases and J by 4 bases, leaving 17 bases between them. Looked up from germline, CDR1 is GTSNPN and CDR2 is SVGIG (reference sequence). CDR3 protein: CAWGVGTLSTEAFF. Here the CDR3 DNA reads TGTGCCTGGGGGGTGGGCACTTTGAGCACTGAAGCTTTCTTT.